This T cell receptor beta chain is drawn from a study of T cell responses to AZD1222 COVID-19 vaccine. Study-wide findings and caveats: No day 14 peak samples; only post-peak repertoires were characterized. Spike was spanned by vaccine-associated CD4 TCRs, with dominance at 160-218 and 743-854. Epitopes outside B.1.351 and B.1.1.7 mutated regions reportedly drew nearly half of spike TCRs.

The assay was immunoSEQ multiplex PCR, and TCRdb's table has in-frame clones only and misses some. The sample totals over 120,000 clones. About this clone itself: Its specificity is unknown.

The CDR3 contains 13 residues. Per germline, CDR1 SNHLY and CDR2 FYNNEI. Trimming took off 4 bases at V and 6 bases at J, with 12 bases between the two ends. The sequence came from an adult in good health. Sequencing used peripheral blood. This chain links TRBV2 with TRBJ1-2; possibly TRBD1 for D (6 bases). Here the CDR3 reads CASSVGGPNGYTF. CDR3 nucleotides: TGTGCCAGCAGTGTAGGGGGGCCCAATGGCTACACCTTC.